The 29 T cell receptor beta chains below were found in one sample sequenced in a study of blood T cells in healthy people across ages. A sample-barcoded 5' primer and a J-beta primer mix were used in a second PCR of about 7 to 12 cycles. TCRdb passed the 5' RACE reads through MiXCR, listing each CDR3 protein once. The sample lists around 2 million distinct CDR3 sequences, approximately 40% occurring once. The specimen was blood. Source of these receptors: a human donor in good health.

CDR3 nucleotides: TGTGCCAGCAGCTCGGGACGGGGTAATGAAAAACTGTTTTTT. Amino acids: CASSSGRGNEKLFF. J is TRBJ1-4 and V is TRBV7-9, with D possibly matching TRBD1 (5 bases). Germline V gene lookup returns CDR1 SEHNR and CDR2 FQNEAQ (reference sequence). CDR3 length: 14 residues. Between the trimmed V and J ends, which lost 4 bases and 4 bases, there was a span of 10 bases. The variable domain in full, with the rest retrieved from reference TRBV7-9 and TRBJ1-4, is DTGVSQNPRHKITKRGQNVTFRCDPISEHNRLYWYRQTLGQGPEFLTYFQNEAQLEKSRLLSDRFSAERPKGSFSTLEIQRTEQGDSAMYLCASSSGRGNEKLFFGSGTQLSVL.

This clonotype has a handful of counts. The CDR3 DNA sequence: TGTGCCAGCAGCCAAGGACCTCTAGGTGGTTACGAGCAGTACTTC. It yields the protein CASSQGPLGGYEQYF. The chain links TRBV3-1 to TRBJ2-7; no reliable D call. This CDR3 is built from 15 residues. Trimming cost V 1 base and J 4 bases, with 14 bases left between them. CDR1 and CDR2 from the germline V gene are LGHDT and YNNKEL (reference sequence).

This clonotype has only a few counts. This chain uses TRBV7-8 with TRBJ1-2; 7 nucleotides agree with TRBD1. Trimming removed 1 base from V and 7 bases from J; junction bases left unmatched: 9. The length of the CDR3 is 15 residues. Per the germline V gene, CDR1 is SGHVS and CDR2 is FQNEAQ. CDR3: CASSLETTGIGGYTF. In nucleotides, the CDR3 is TGTGCCAGCAGCTTAGAGACGACAGGGATAGGTGGCTACACCTTC.

The chain has TRBV7-2 and TRBJ1-5, with D perhaps TRBD1 (6 bases). V shed 1 base and J shed 0 bases, with 10 bases lying between them. The CDR3 runs 16 residues. Germline-derived CDR1 and CDR2 are SGHTA and FQGNSA. CDR3 loop: CASSLVGAYSNQPQHF. The CDR3 DNA reads TGTGCCAGCAGCTTAGTGGGGGCATATAGCAATCAGCCCCAGCATTTT. Full variable domain (outside the CDR3, taken from reference TRBV7-2 and TRBJ1-5): GAGVSQSPSNKVTEKGKDVELRCDPISGHTALYWYRQSLGQGLEFLIYFQGNSAPDKSGLPSDRFSAERTGGSVSTLTIQRTQQEDSAVYLCASSLVGAYSNQPQHFGDGTRLSIL.

The genes are TRBV6-5 and TRBJ2-5; D may be TRBD2 (6 bases). V lost 7 bases and J lost 11, with 26 bases in between. Germline V gene sequence: CDR1 MNHEY, CDR2 SVGAGI. This CDR3 is 15 amino acids long. CDR3 amino acids: CASKRVAGNPGEQYF. CDR3 nucleotide sequence: TGTGCCAGCAAAAGGGTGGCAGGGAATCCGGGGGAGCAGTACTTC.

This clonotype was picked up a small number of times. This chain connects TRBV28 to TRBJ2-3; the match to TRBD2 covers 8 bases. Germline CDR1 and CDR2: MDHEN and SYDVKM. This CDR3 region has 17 residues. The V segment lost 6 bases and the J segment 2 bases; nucleotides outside the gene matches: 13. The chain's CDR3 is CASSAPASGGFTDTQYF. CDR3 coding DNA: TGTGCCAGCAGCGCCCCGGCGAGCGGGGGATTCACAGATACGCAGTATTTT.

The chain joins TRBV19 to TRBJ2-6; tentatively, D is TRBD2 (5 bases). Germline assignment: CDR1 LNHDA and CDR2 SQIVND (reference sequence). The length of the CDR3 is 14 residues. In nucleotides, the CDR3 is TGTGTCACCCAGAGGGTATCTGGGGCCAACGTCCTGACTTTC. As protein: CVTQRVSGANVLTF.

This clonotype has just one count. The chain has TRBV9 and TRBJ2-1, with D perhaps TRBD1 or TRBD2 (7 bases each). This CDR3 contains 16 residues. Trimming stripped 3 bases from V and 4 bases from J, with 17 bases between. Germline CDR1 SGDLS, CDR2 YYNGEE. Written as DNA, the CDR3 is TGTGCCAGCAGCGCCAGGGGGGGGGCCCCTTACAATGAGCAGTTCTTC. Translation: CASSARGGAPYNEQFF.

This clonotype was seen only a few times. The rearrangement joins TRBV20-1 to TRBJ2-1, with D perhaps being TRBD1 or TRBD2 (5 bases each). The CDR3 sequence is 14 residues long. From germline, CDR1 is DFQATT and CDR2 SNEGSKA (reference sequence). V was shortened by 5 bases and J by 8 bases, with 19 bases between the two germline ends. CDR3 sequence reads: CSAVHSGGPDEQFF. The CDR3 coding sequence is TGCAGTGCTGTGCACTCTGGGGGTCCCGATGAGCAGTTCTTC.

Remarks on this clonotype: One end of the junction does not line up with germline, which may come from a read error. CDR3 nucleotide sequence: TGTGCCGGCAGTTCCACAGGGATCATCGAGCAGTACTTC. It encodes CAGSSTGIIEQYF. The chain recombines TRBV12-3 or TRBV12-4 with TRBJ2-7; possible D gene TRBD1, 6 bases. The CDR3 spans 13 residues.

The V and J genes are TRBV6-5 and TRBJ2-5; D is possibly TRBD2 (5 bases). V gave up 5 bases and J gave up 3 bases, with 13 bases separating them. The CDR3 is made up of 14 amino acids. In germline, CDR1 is MNHEY, CDR2 SVGAGI. CDR3 DNA: TGTGCCAGCAGTCTCCTAGCAGCTGAAGAGACCCAGTACTTC. Amino acids: CASSLLAAEETQYF.

The V gene is TRBV29-1, the J gene TRBJ2-1; D is unclear. V shed 3 bases and J shed 4 bases, with 10 bases lying between them. CDR1 and CDR2 from the germline V gene are SQVTM and ANQGSEA. CDR3 length: 13 amino acids. The CDR3 nucleotides read TGCAGCGTTGATGGGGTGCCATACAATGAGCAGTTCTTC. The encoded protein is CSVDGVPYNEQFF.

This clonotype was detected only a few times. The chain recombines TRBV28 with TRBJ1-2; D might be TRBD1 (5 bases). CDR1 is MDHEN and CDR2 is SYDVKM in the germline V gene. This CDR3 spans 15 amino acids. With 4 bases removed from V and 8 bases from J, the gap between germline ends came to 20 bases. In DNA form, the CDR3 reads TGTGCCAGCAGTTCCCAAGGGATCAGGGTGGGCGGCTACACCTTC. This codes for CASSSQGIRVGGYTF.

This clonotype was recorded once. The chain couples TRBV20-1 to TRBJ1-2, with a possible D match to TRBD1 (5 bases). There are 14 residues in the CDR3. Germline-derived CDR1 and CDR2 are DFQATT and SNEGSKA (reference sequence). V lost 4 bases and J lost 6, with 18 bases in between. The CDR3 nucleotides read TGCAGTGCTAAGTATCAAGGGGTTCGGGATGGCTACACCTTC. The encoded protein is CSAKYQGVRDGYTF.

Of note for this clonotype: Germline is not matched at one junction end, which may reflect a read error. This chain joins TRBV28 and TRBJ1-3; D is uncertain. There are 14 residues in the CDR3. The germline V gene has CDR1 MDHEN and CDR2 SYDVKM. CDR3 in DNA: TGTGCCAGCAGTCCTCAATGGGCTGGGAACACCATATATTTT. This gives the protein CASSPQWAGNTIYF.

The chain is built from TRBV5-1 and TRBJ2-3; 7 bases align to TRBD2. This CDR3 contains 14 residues. Germline V gene sequence: CDR1 SGHRS, CDR2 YFSETQ. J gave up 2 bases and V 3 bases, and 3 bases lay outside the gene matches. CDR3 DNA: TGCGCCAGCAGCTGCGGGACTAACACAGATACGCAGTATTTT. The encoded protein is CASSCGTNTDTQYF.

Remarks on this clonotype: Given the absence of the conserved phenylalanine or tryptophan at the CDR3 end, a read error is likely. The J gene is TRBJ2-1, the V gene TRBV10-3, with a weak D call TRBD1 (5 bases). The germline CDR1 and CDR2 sequences are ENHRY and SYGVKD. Trimming took off 0 bases at V and 7 bases at J, with 10 bases between the two ends. The length of the CDR3 is 14 residues. CDR3 in amino acids: CAISESAGKNEQFV. CDR3 DNA sequence: TGTGCCATCAGTGAGTCGGCAGGGAAGAATGAGCAGTTCGTC.

The rearrangement links TRBV29-1 to TRBJ1-1; tentatively, D is TRBD1 (5 bases). The germline V gene encodes CDR1 SQVTM and CDR2 ANQGSEA. V was cut by 4 bases and J by 1 base, with 13 bases left in between. CDR3 length: 14 amino acids. The CDR3 nucleotides are TGCAGCGTTGGCCCGACGGGGGGGAACACTGAAGCTTTCTTT. Amino acid sequence: CSVGPTGGNTEAFF.

This clonotype was seen more than once but under ten times. This chain connects TRBV25-1 to TRBJ1-2; possible D gene TRBD1, 6 bases. Germline V gives CDR1 MGHDK, CDR2 SYGVNS. The ends were cut back, 5 bases at V and 8 bases at J, with 21 bases in the middle. This CDR3 has 15 amino acids. CDR3 in DNA: TGTGCCAGCAGTTCCCCTATTACAGGGTGGGTCGGCTACACCTTC. Translating it yields CASSSPITGWVGYTF.

The chain has TRBV5-1 and TRBJ2-1; a possible D gene is TRBD1 (5 bases). From germline, CDR1 is SGHRS and CDR2 YFSETQ. V was shortened by 4 bases and J by 8 bases, with 16 bases between the two germline ends. The CDR3 loop spans 14 amino acids. CDR3 in DNA: TGCGCCAGCAGCACAGGACAAACTGGTGATGAGCAGTTCTTC. Its protein is CASSTGQTGDEQFF.

The rearrangement joins TRBV7-2 to TRBJ2-3; D remains ambiguous. The CDR3 runs 16 residues. Germline CDR1 SGHTA, CDR2 FQGNSA. The ends were cut back, 4 bases at V and 6 bases at J, with 20 bases in the middle. The CDR3 loop reads CASSSQAARPSDTQYF. In nucleotides, the CDR3 is TGTGCCAGCAGCTCCCAGGCAGCTCGCCCCAGTGATACGCAGTATTTT.

Only a few counts were recorded for this clonotype. The V gene is TRBV9, the J gene TRBJ2-7; the D gene is possibly TRBD1 (6 bases). The ends were cut back, 6 bases at V and 0 bases at J, with 19 bases in the middle. Germline lookup yields CDR1 SGDLS and CDR2 YYNGEE. The CDR3 has 16 residues. The CDR3 spells CASNPAVRGISYEQYF. The DNA for the CDR3 is TGTGCCAGCAACCCCGCGGTCAGGGGCATCTCCTACGAGCAGTACTTC.

This clonotype was detected only once. V and J are TRBV20-1 and TRBJ1-3, with D hard to call. This CDR3 has 13 residues. Germline loops: CDR1 DFQATT, CDR2 SNEGSKA (reference sequence). V lost 4 bases and J lost 4, with 11 bases in between. CDR3 in amino acids: CSANPSGGNTIYF. For the CDR3, the DNA is TGCAGTGCTAACCCAAGCGGCGGAAACACCATATATTTT.

The V call is TRBV25-1, the J call TRBJ2-1, with a possible D match to TRBD2 (7 bases). In germline, CDR1 is MGHDK, CDR2 SYGVNS. Deletions cut 3 bases from V and 0 bases from J, with 24 bases between. This CDR3 contains 20 residues. In DNA form, the CDR3 reads TGTGCCAGCAGTGAGTTCGGCAGGGGAACGGGGGGCTCCTCCTACAATGAGCAGTTCTTC. Its translation: CASSEFGRGTGGSSYNEQFF. The complete variable domain, with remaining parts taken from reference TRBV25-1 and TRBJ2-1, reads EADIYQTPRYLVIGTGKKITLECSQTMGHDKMYWYQQDPGMELHLIHYSYGVNSTEKGDLSSESTVSRIRTEHFPLTLESARPSHTSQYLCASSEFGRGTGGSSYNEQFFGPGTRLTVL.

This rearrangement joins TRBV20-1 to TRBJ1-1; 10 bases line up with TRBD1. Germline assignment: CDR1 DFQATT and CDR2 SNEGSKA (reference sequence). The V gene end was trimmed by 5 bases and the J gene end by 10 bases; junction bases not matched to a gene: 19. There are 16 residues in the CDR3. CDR3 protein: CSAPAQPSGTGEGAFF. For the CDR3, the DNA is TGCAGTGCTCCAGCCCAACCCTCCGGGACAGGGGAGGGAGCTTTCTTT.

This clonotype turned up a few times. The rearrangement joins TRBV29-1 to TRBJ1-5; D gene unclear. CDR1 is SQVTM, CDR2 ANQGSEA, per germline. The CDR3 is 12 residues long. Between the trimmed V and J ends, which lost 4 bases and 7 bases, there was a span of 11 bases. DNA for the CDR3: TGCAGCGTTGGGGAGGGAGGGCAGCCCCAGCATTTT. Protein: CSVGEGGQPQHF.

Note on this clonotype: The junction shows a germline mismatch at one end, possibly a read error. The CDR3: CASSVAPLAGAINTGTQYF. CDR3 in DNA: TGTGCCAGCAGCGTAGCTCCACTAGCGGGGGCGATCAACACAGGTACGCAGTATTTT. The chain links TRBV9 to TRBJ2-3, with TRBD2 matching over 11 bases. The CDR3 is made up of 19 amino acids. Germline-derived CDR1 and CDR2 are SGDLS and YYNGEE.

This clonotype has only a few counts. The junction differs from germline at one of its ends, possibly a read error. J is TRBJ2-5 and V is TRBV6-1; the D call may be TRBD1 or TRBD2 (5 bases each). The CDR3 extends over 12 amino acids. Germline V gene data show CDR1 as MNHNS and CDR2 as SASEGT. The CDR3 DNA follows: TGTGCCAGCATTGAACACCCCTGGGGGCAGTACTTC. This codes for CASIEHPWGQYF.

Comment on this clonotype: The junction departs from the called germline gene at one end, perhaps through a read error. This sequence joins TRBV10-2 and TRBJ2-4; D is possibly TRBD1 (5 bases). Matching the DNA end better, TRBJ2-7 makes the J call doubtful. This CDR3 is built from 14 residues. Per the germline V gene, CDR1 is WSHSY and CDR2 is SAAADI. The CDR3 here is CASRESQVPYEQYF. CDR3 in DNA: TGCGCCAGCAGGGAGTCACAGGTACCCTACGAGCAGTACTTC.